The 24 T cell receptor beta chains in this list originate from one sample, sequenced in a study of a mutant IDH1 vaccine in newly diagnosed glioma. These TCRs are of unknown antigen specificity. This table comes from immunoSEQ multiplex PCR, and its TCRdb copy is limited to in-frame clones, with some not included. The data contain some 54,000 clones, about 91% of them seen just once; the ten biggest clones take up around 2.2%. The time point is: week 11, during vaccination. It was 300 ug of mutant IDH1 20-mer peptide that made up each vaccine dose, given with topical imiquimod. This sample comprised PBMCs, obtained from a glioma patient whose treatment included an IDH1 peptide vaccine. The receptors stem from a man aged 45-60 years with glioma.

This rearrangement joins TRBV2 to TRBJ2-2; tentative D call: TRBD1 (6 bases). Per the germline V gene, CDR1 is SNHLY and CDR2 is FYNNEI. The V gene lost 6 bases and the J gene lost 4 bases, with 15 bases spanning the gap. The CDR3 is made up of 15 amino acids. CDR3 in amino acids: CASSPRGHITGELFF. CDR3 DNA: TGTGCCAGCAGCCCCAGGGGACACATCACCGGGGAGCTGTTTTTT.

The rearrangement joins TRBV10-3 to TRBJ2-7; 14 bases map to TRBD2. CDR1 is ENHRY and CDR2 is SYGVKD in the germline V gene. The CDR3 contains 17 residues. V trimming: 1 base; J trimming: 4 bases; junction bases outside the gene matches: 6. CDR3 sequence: CAISEYNWTSGGYEQYF. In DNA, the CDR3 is TGTGCCATCAGTGAGTACAACTGGACTAGCGGGGGGTACGAGCAGTACTTC.

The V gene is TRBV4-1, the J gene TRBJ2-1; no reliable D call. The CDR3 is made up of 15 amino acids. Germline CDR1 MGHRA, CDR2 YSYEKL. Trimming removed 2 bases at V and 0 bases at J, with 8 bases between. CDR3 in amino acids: CASSQSTSSYNEQFF. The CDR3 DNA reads TGCGCCAGCAGCCAATCCACGAGCTCCTACAATGAGCAGTTCTTC.

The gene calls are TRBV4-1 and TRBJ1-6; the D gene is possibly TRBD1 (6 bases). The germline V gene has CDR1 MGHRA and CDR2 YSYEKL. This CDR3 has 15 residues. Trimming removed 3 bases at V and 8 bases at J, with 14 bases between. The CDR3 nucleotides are TGCGCCAGCAGCCACCCCAGGGGTGGATATTCACCCCTCCACTTT. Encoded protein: CASSHPRGGYSPLHF.

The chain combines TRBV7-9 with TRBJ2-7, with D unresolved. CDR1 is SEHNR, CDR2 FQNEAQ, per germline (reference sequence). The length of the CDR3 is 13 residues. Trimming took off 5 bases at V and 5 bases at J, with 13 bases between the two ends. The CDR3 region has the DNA TGTGCCAGCAGCCCTCGGACGGTTCACGAGCAGTACTTC. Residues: CASSPRTVHEQYF.

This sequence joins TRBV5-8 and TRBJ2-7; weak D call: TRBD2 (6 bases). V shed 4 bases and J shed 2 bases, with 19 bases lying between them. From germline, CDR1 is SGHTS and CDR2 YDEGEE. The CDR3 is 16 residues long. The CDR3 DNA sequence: TGTGCCAGCAGCAGGACCTCCCGGACTATTCCCTACGAGCAGTACTTC. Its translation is CASSRTSRTIPYEQYF.

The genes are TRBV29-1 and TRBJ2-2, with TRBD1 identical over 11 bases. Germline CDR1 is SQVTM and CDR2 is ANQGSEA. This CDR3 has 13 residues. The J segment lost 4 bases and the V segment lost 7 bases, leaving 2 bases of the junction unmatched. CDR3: CSAGTGGTGELFF. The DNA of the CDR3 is TGCAGCGCCGGGACAGGGGGCACCGGGGAGCTGTTTTTT.

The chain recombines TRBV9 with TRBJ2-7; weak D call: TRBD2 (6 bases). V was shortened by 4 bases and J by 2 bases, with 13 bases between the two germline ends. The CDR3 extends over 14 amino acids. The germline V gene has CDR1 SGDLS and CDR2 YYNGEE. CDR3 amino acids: CASSPEEGTYEQYF. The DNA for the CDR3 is TGTGCCAGCAGCCCAGAGGAGGGGACCTACGAGCAGTACTTC.

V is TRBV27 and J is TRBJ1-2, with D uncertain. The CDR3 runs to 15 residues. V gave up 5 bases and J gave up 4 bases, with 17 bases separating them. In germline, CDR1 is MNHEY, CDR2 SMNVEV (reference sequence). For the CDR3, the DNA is TGTGCCAGCAGTCCGCGGACGGGAGATGCCTATGGCTACACCTTC. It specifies CASSPRTGDAYGYTF.

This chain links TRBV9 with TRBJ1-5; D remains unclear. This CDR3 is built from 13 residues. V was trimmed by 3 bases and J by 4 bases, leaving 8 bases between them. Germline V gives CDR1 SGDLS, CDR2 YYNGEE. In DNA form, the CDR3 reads TGTGCCAGCAGCGGGGCGGGGAATCAGCCCCAGCATTTT. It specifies CASSGAGNQPQHF.

The CDR3 loop is CASSVARASGRPDTQYF. In nucleotides, the CDR3 is TGTGCCAGCAGCGTAGCTAGGGCTAGCGGGAGACCAGATACGCAGTATTTT. This sequence joins TRBV9 and TRBJ2-3; 10 nucleotides line up with TRBD2. CDR1 is SGDLS and CDR2 is YYNGEE in the germline V gene. The CDR3 has 17 amino acids. Trimming removed 0 bases from V and 4 bases from J; junction bases left unmatched: 8.

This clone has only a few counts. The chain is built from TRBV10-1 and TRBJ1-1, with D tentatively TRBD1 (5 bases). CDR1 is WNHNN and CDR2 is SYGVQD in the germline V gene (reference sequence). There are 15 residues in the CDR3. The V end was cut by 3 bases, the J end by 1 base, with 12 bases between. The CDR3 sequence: CASSDSGIANTEAFF. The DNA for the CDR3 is TGCGCCAGCAGTGATTCAGGGATTGCGAACACTGAAGCTTTCTTT.

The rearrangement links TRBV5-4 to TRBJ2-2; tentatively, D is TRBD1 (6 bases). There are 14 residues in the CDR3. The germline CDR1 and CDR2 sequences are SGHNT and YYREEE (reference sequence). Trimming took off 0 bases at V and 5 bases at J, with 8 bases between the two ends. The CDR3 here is CASSLAQGTGELFF. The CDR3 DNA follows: TGTGCCAGCAGCTTGGCCCAGGGGACCGGGGAGCTGTTTTTT.

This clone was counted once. CDR3 amino acids: CASSPVETQYF. The CDR3 bases are TGTGCCAGCTCACCCGTAGAGACCCAGTACTTC. V usage is TRBV18 and J usage is TRBJ2-5; D uncertain. CDR3 size: 11 residues. V dropped 3 bases and J dropped 4 bases, with 3 bases sitting between them. Germline V lookup: CDR1 KGHSH, CDR2 LQKENI.

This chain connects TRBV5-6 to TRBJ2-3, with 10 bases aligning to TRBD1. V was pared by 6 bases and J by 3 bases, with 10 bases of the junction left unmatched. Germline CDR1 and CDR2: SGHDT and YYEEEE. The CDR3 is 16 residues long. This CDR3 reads CASTKPGTGVTDTQYF. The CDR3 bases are TGTGCCAGCACCAAACCCGGGACAGGGGTTACAGATACGCAGTATTTT.

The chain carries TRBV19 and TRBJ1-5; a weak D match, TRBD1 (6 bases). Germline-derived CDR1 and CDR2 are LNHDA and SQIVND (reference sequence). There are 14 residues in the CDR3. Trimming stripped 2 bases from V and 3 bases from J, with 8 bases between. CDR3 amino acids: CASSIQGTNQPQHF. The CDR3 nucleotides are TGTGCCAGTAGTATACAGGGGACCAATCAGCCCCAGCATTTT.

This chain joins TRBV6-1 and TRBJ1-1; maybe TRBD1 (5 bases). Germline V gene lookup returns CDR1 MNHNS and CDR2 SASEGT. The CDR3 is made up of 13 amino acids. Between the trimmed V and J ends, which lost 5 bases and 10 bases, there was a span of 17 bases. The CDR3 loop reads CASSLPGRPLAFF. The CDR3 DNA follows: TGTGCCAGCAGTCTACCGGGACGGCCTTTAGCTTTCTTT.

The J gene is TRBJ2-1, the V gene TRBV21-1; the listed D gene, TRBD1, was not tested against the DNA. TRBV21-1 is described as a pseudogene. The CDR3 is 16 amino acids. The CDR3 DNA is TGTGCCAGCACCCTAAGAAGGGACAGTTCCTACAATGAGCAGTTCTTC. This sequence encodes CASTLRRDSSYNEQFF.

The CDR3: CASSWEGSTDTQYF. The CDR3 DNA sequence: TGTGCCAGCAGCTGGGAAGGGAGCACAGATACGCAGTATTTT. V is TRBV28 and J is TRBJ2-3; D unclear. The CDR3 totals 14 residues. V lost 6 bases, J lost 0 bases, and 10 bases lay in between. Germline assignment: CDR1 MDHEN and CDR2 SYDVKM.

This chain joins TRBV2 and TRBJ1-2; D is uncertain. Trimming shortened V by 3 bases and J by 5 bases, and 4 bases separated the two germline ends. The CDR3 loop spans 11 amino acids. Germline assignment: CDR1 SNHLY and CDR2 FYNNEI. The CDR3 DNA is TGTGCCAGCAGTGATGAGTATGGCTACACCTTC. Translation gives CASSDEYGYTF.

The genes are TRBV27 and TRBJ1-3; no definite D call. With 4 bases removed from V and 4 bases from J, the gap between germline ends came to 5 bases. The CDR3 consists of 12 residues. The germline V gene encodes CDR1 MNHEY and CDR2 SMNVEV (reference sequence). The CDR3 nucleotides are TGTGCCAGCAGTTCGGGGGGAAACACCATATATTTT. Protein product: CASSSGGNTIYF.

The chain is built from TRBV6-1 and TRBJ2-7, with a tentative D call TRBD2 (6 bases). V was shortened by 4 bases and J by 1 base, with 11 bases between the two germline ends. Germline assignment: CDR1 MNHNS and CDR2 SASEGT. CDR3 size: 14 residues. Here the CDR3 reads CASSGRGGSYEQYF. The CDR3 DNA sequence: TGTGCCAGCAGTGGGCGGGGAGGATCCTACGAGCAGTACTTC.

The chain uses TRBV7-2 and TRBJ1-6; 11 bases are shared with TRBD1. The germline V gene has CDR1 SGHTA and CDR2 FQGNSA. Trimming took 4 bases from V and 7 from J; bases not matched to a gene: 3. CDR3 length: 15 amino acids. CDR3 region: CASSWGQGDNSPLHF. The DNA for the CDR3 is TGTGCCAGCAGCTGGGGACAGGGGGACAATTCACCCCTCCACTTT.

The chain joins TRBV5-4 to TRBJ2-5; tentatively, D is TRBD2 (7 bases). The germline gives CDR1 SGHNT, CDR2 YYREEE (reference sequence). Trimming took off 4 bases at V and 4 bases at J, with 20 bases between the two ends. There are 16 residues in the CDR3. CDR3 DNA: TGTGCCAGCAGCCGAGGGGGGGAGGGCCTGGGAGAGACCCAGTACTTC. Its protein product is CASSRGGEGLGETQYF.